This T cell receptor beta chain was documented in a study of T cell repertoires in cytomegalovirus infection. Study-wide background: The authors relied on CMV epitopes, both recently identified HLA-C-restricted and well-studied HLA-B-restricted.

This clonotype occurred many times. What it recognizes is unknown. Whole-study results and caveats: Dominating the ex vivo response were HLA-C-restricted CMV-specific TCR beta clonotypes.

MiXCR, applied by TCRdb to the reads, yields one record per CDR3 protein. Seen here are about 340,000 distinct CDR3 sequences, approximately 32% observed once, and the top ten hold roughly 20%. Germline V gene sequence: CDR1 SQVTM, CDR2 ANQGSEA. The CDR3 extends over 14 amino acids. V trimming: 6 bases; J trimming: 1 base; junction bases outside the gene matches: 5. This clonotype originated in a human donor in good health (CMV status not recorded). Some clones in this sample may be carry-over from other donors' samples. Specimen: cultured PBMCs, collected from culture after CMV antigen stimulation. The chain links TRBV29-1 to TRBJ2-2; 7 bases agree with TRBD1. This CDR3 reads CSVQGGGNTGELFF. The CDR3 DNA is TGCAGCGTCCAAGGGGGCGGGAACACCGGGGAGCTGTTTTTT.